Listed here are 29 T cell receptor beta chains from one sample, sequenced in a study of blood T cell repertoires in COVID-19. The method was immunoSEQ multiplex PCR; TCRdb's version includes in-frame clones alone and lacks a portion of them. The sample carries fewer than 200,000 clones, 75% to 80% recorded once. Sequences were obtained from peripheral blood. The source of these receptors is a woman in her seventies with acute or convalescent COVID-19.

The rearrangement uses TRBV5-4 and TRBJ1-2; D remains ambiguous. Trimming cost V 4 bases and J 4 bases, with 17 bases left between them. CDR1 is SGHNT and CDR2 is YYREEE in the germline V gene (reference sequence). The CDR3 has 15 amino acids. The CDR3 DNA is TGTGCCAGCAGCCAGTCGACGACACAAATCTATGGCTACACCTTC. This gives the protein CASSQSTTQIYGYTF. Full variable domain (outside the CDR3, taken from reference TRBV5-4 and TRBJ1-2): ETGVTQSPTHLIKTRGQQVTLRCSSQSGHNTVSWYQQALGQGPQFIFQYYREEENGRGNFPPRFSGLQFPNYSSELNVNALELDDSALYLCASSQSTTQIYGYTFGSGTRLTVV.

The chain employs TRBV7-8 and TRBJ2-5; 9 bases fit TRBD2. The CDR3 runs to 15 residues. Germline V lookup: CDR1 SGHVS, CDR2 FQNEAQ. Germline trimming cut 5 bases from V and 5 bases from J; bases unmatched to any gene: 9. DNA for the CDR3: TGTGCCAGCAGCCCAGCAGCGGGAGGTTGGGAGACCCAGTACTTC. It is translated as CASSPAAGGWETQYF.

The rearrangement links TRBV6-5 to TRBJ2-3; D is perhaps TRBD1 (6 bases). Trimming stripped 6 bases from V and 1 base from J, with 8 bases between. The CDR3 covers 13 residues. Germline CDR1 MNHEY, CDR2 SVGAGI. CDR3 coding DNA: TGTGCCAGCAGGAACAGGGGCACAGATACGCAGTATTTT. Translating gives CASRNRGTDTQYF.

CDR3 DNA: TGTGCCAGCAGCTTCCTGGCGGGAAACAAGATCTCTGGAAACACCATATATTTT. Its protein is CASSFLAGNKISGNTIYF. The gene calls are TRBV7-9 and TRBJ1-3, with D unresolved. The CDR3 totals 18 residues. Trimming took off 3 bases at V and 0 bases at J, with 18 bases between the two ends. CDR1 SEHNR and CDR2 FQNEAQ come from the germline V gene (reference sequence).

This clone was picked up many times. This rearrangement joins TRBV18 to TRBJ2-1; 7 bases are a match to TRBD2. The CDR3 covers 18 residues. The germline gives CDR1 KGHSH, CDR2 LQKENI. The V segment lost 3 bases and the J segment 5 bases; nucleotides outside the gene matches: 16. The CDR3 here is CASSPEWSAGVINNEQFF. CDR3 DNA: TGTGCCAGCTCACCCGAATGGTCGGCGGGAGTTATTAACAATGAGCAGTTCTTC. Drawing the rest from reference TRBV18 and TRBJ2-1, the complete variable domain is NAGVMQNPRHLVRRRGQEARLRCSPMKGHSHVYWYRQLPEEGLKFMVYLQKENIIDESGMPKERFSAEFPKEGPSILRIQQVVRGDSAAYFCASSPEWSAGVINNEQFFGPGTRLTVL.

The genes are TRBV6-5 and TRBJ2-7; 11 nucleotides match TRBD1. Trimming cost V 6 bases and J 6 bases; bases outside gene matches: 4. The CDR3 length is 13 residues. Germline CDR1 reads MNHEY; CDR2 reads SVGAGI. The CDR3 nucleotides are TGTGCCAGCAGGGGACAGGGGGAGGGCGAGCAGTACTTC. As protein: CASRGQGEGEQYF.

The chain joins TRBV28 to TRBJ2-5, with a tentative D call TRBD1 (6 bases). V was clipped by 8 bases and J by 5 bases, with 12 bases between them. The CDR3 has 12 amino acids. Looked up from germline, CDR1 is MDHEN and CDR2 is SYDVKM. DNA for the CDR3: TGTGCCAGCTTTACAGGGTATGAGACCCAGTACTTC. Residues: CASFTGYETQYF. Using reference TRBV28 and TRBJ2-5 for the parts outside the CDR3, the full variable domain is DVKVTQSSRYLVKRTGEKVFLECVQDMDHENMFWYRQDPGLGLRLIYFSYDVKMKEKGDIPEGYSVSREKKERFSLILESASTNQTSMYLCASFTGYETQYFGPGTRLLVL.

This clone was detected many times. The chain carries TRBV27 and TRBJ2-5; unclear D gene. V was cut by 4 bases and J by 2 bases, with 8 bases left in between. Germline V lookup: CDR1 MNHEY, CDR2 SMNVEV (reference sequence). The CDR3 runs 13 residues. CDR3: CASSSQMQETQYF. The CDR3, as DNA: TGTGCCAGCAGTTCCCAAATGCAAGAGACCCAGTACTTC.

V usage is TRBV29-1 and J usage is TRBJ1-1; 8 bases map to TRBD1. This CDR3 region has 12 residues. The germline V gene has CDR1 SQVTM and CDR2 ANQGSEA. Unmatched junction bases numbered 7, after V lost 6 bases and J lost 7 bases. CDR3 DNA: TGCAGCGTCAAGACAGGGGCGGGTGAAGCTTTCTTT. Its translation: CSVKTGAGEAFF.

The chain recombines TRBV7-2 with TRBJ2-7, with a possible D match to TRBD2 (7 bases). The CDR3 has 13 residues. V lost 5 bases to trimming and J lost 6 bases, with 14 bases between them. CDR1 is SGHTA, CDR2 FQGNSA, per germline. In nucleotides, the CDR3 is TGTGCCAGCAGCCGAGGGGGGGTAGCCGAGCAGTACTTC. Its protein is CASSRGGVAEQYF.

The sample holds one count of this clone. This chain links TRBV2 with TRBJ2-3, with D unclear. V was pared by 0 bases and J by 6 bases, with 16 bases between. The germline V gene has CDR1 SNHLY and CDR2 FYNNEI. CDR3 length: 16 residues. As DNA, the CDR3 is TGTGCCAGCAGTGAAGCCTTCCCCGCGGCCTGGGATACGCAGTATTTT. Translation gives CASSEAFPAAWDTQYF.

The genes are TRBV9 and TRBJ1-1; maybe TRBD1 (5 bases). Germline V gene sequence: CDR1 SGDLS, CDR2 YYNGEE. CDR3 size: 15 residues. Trimming shortened V by 0 bases and J by 0 bases, and 9 bases separated the two germline ends. This chain's CDR3 is CASSVASRVNTEAFF. The CDR3 coding sequence is TGTGCCAGCAGCGTAGCCTCCAGGGTGAACACTGAAGCTTTCTTT.

This chain joins TRBV19 and TRBJ2-1; TRBD2 matches 7 bases. With V trimmed by 3 bases and J by 7 bases, 12 bases remained unmatched. This CDR3 has 16 amino acids. The germline CDR1 and CDR2 sequences are LNHDA and SQIVND (reference sequence). The CDR3 loop is CASSIPGGRAGNEQFF. The CDR3 DNA reads TGTGCCAGTAGTATCCCTGGGGGGAGGGCGGGGAATGAGCAGTTCTTC. The variable domain in full, with the rest retrieved from reference TRBV19 and TRBJ2-1, is DGGITQSPKYLFRKEGQNVTLSCEQNLNHDAMYWYRQDPGQGLRLIYYSQIVNDFQKGDIAEGYSVSREKKESFPLTVTSAQKNPTAFYLCASSIPGGRAGNEQFFGPGTRLTVL.

This rearrangement joins TRBV7-3 to TRBJ2-6, with 8 bases lining up with TRBD2. The V segment lost 4 bases and the J segment 2 bases; nucleotides outside the gene matches: 10. The CDR3 runs to 18 residues. In germline, CDR1 is SGHTA, CDR2 FQGTGA. The CDR3 sequence: CASSSRAGASTGANVLTF. The DNA of the CDR3 is TGTGCCAGCAGCTCCCGAGCGGGAGCGAGTACTGGGGCCAACGTCCTGACTTTC.

This clone appeared a single time. The chain carries TRBV2 and TRBJ1-1, with TRBD1 matching over 11 bases. V lost 6 bases to trimming and J lost 8 bases; unmatched junction nucleotides: 5. The germline CDR1 and CDR2 sequences are SNHLY and FYNNEI. CDR3 length: 13 residues. Here the CDR3 DNA reads TGTGCCAGCAGCCCGGACAGGGGGCGAGAAGCTTTCTTT. It is translated as CASSPDRGREAFF.

The V call is TRBV25-1, the J call TRBJ2-1, with 10 positions matching TRBD2. CDR1 MGHDK and CDR2 SYGVNS come from the germline V gene. CDR3 size: 15 residues. The junction had 4 bases not matched to a gene; V was cut back by 4 bases and J by 4 bases. The CDR3 spells CASSVGLAEYNEQFF. As DNA, the CDR3 is TGTGCCAGCAGTGTCGGACTAGCGGAGTACAATGAGCAGTTCTTC. Complete variable domain (other parts from reference TRBV25-1 and TRBJ2-1): EADIYQTPRYLVIGTGKKITLECSQTMGHDKMYWYQQDPGMELHLIHYSYGVNSTEKGDLSSESTVSRIRTEHFPLTLESARPSHTSQYLCASSVGLAEYNEQFFGPGTRLTVL.

This clone was observed once. The V call is TRBV3-1 (or the pseudogene TRBV3-2), the J call TRBJ1-5; unclear D gene. Trimming cost V 2 bases and J 5 bases, with 13 bases left between them. Germline assignment: CDR1 LGHDT and CDR2 YNNKEL (reference sequence). The length of the CDR3 is 15 residues. For the CDR3, the DNA is TGTGCCAGCAGCCAATCCCTCGGTGCCGATCAGCCCCAGCATTTT. It codes for CASSQSLGADQPQHF.

The chain recombines TRBV5-6 with TRBJ2-7; 9 bases match TRBD2. The CDR3 has 18 residues. Germline V lookup: CDR1 SGHDT, CDR2 YYEEEE. V was pared by 1 base and J by 2 bases, with 13 bases of the junction left unmatched. DNA of the CDR3: TGTGCCAGCAGCTTGATCACTCCGAGCGGGAGGACGACCTACGAGCAGTACTTC. Protein sequence: CASSLITPSGRTTYEQYF.

This clone was recorded once. This chain uses TRBV29-1 with TRBJ2-3, with TRBD2 identical over 10 bases. Germline lookup yields CDR1 SQVTM and CDR2 ANQGSEA. The ends lost 3 bases at V and 4 bases at J; junction bases unmatched: 4. CDR3 length: 14 amino acids. DNA of the CDR3: TGCAGCGTTGAGGAAGCGGGAGGGGCAGATACGCAGTATTTT. It specifies CSVEEAGGADTQYF.

The chain joins TRBV5-1 to TRBJ2-3; TRBD2 aligns across 8 bases. CDR1 is SGHRS, CDR2 YFSETQ, per germline. V dropped 0 bases and J dropped 0; count of bases not matched to a gene: 6. The CDR3 contains 17 residues. The CDR3 sequence is CASSLAVGLGSTDTQYF. The DNA for the CDR3 is TGCGCCAGCAGCTTGGCCGTGGGACTAGGGAGCACAGATACGCAGTATTTT.

This chain connects TRBV7-3 to TRBJ1-1; a weak D match, TRBD1 (5 bases). CDR3 size: 13 residues. Looked up from germline, CDR1 is SGHTA and CDR2 is FQGTGA. The ends were cut back, 3 bases at V and 1 base at J, with 6 bases in the middle. In nucleotides, the CDR3 is TGTGCCAGCAGCTTTACAGGGAACACTGAAGCTTTCTTT. It yields the protein CASSFTGNTEAFF.

V gene TRBV19 combines with J gene TRBJ2-7, with TRBD2 matching over 10 bases. J was trimmed by 7 bases and V by 4 bases; bases with no gene match: 7. This CDR3 has 14 residues. Germline V gives CDR1 LNHDA, CDR2 SQIVND (reference sequence). The chain's CDR3 is CASSTGTSEWEQYF. In DNA form, the CDR3 reads TGTGCCAGTAGTACCGGGACTAGCGAGTGGGAGCAGTACTTC.

The genes are TRBV5-1 and TRBJ2-2; a possible D gene is TRBD1 (6 bases). V was pared by 7 bases and J by 4 bases, with 23 bases between. This CDR3 spans 17 amino acids. In germline, CDR1 is SGHRS, CDR2 YFSETQ. Written as DNA, the CDR3 is TGCGCCAGCGGGGTGGACAGACTGGCTCTTGGCACCGGGGAGCTGTTTTTT. Protein sequence: CASGVDRLALGTGELFF. Looking up the rest from reference TRBV5-1 and TRBJ2-2 gives the full variable domain: KAGVTQTPRYLIKTRGQQVTLSCSPISGHRSVSWYQQTPGQGLQFLFEYFSETQRNKGNFPGRFSGRQFSNSRSEMNVSTLELGDSALYLCASGVDRLALGTGELFFGEGSRLTVL.

J is TRBJ1-1 and V is TRBV29-1, with D tentatively TRBD1 (6 bases). This CDR3 spans 14 amino acids. Trimming took 5 bases from V and 5 from J, leaving 18 bases between them. In germline, CDR1 is SQVTM, CDR2 ANQGSEA. CDR3 amino acids: CSVPGGAGMTEAFF. The CDR3 region has the DNA TGCAGCGTTCCCGGGGGGGCGGGCATGACTGAAGCTTTCTTT.

The gene calls are TRBV19 and TRBJ1-1; D call uncertain. V was clipped by 4 bases and J by 4 bases, with 10 bases between them. Germline-derived CDR1 and CDR2 are LNHDA and SQIVND (reference sequence). This CDR3 contains 13 residues. CDR3 DNA: TGTGCCAGTAGTAGGACCCGGGGCACTGAAGCTTTCTTT. Translated, it gives CASSRTRGTEAFF.

In its sample, this clone was seen many times. J is TRBJ1-6 and V is TRBV27; a possible D gene is TRBD1 (6 bases). Trimming stripped 4 bases from V and 7 bases from J, with 11 bases between. This CDR3 has 14 residues. CDR1 is MNHEY and CDR2 is SMNVEV in the germline V gene (reference sequence). CDR3 nucleotides: TGTGCCAGCAGTTCGGACAGAGTCAATTCACCCCTCCACTTT. Protein sequence: CASSSDRVNSPLHF.

The sample holds a few counts of this clone. This rearrangement joins TRBV18 to TRBJ2-7; D is possibly TRBD1 (5 bases). Germline lookup yields CDR1 KGHSH and CDR2 LQKENI. This CDR3 is 13 amino acids long. Trimming left V 2 bases short and J 5 bases short, with 10 bases between. The CDR3 DNA follows: TGTGCCAGCTCACCAAAGGGGCCCGACGAGCAGTACTTC. Its translation is CASSPKGPDEQYF.

The chain couples TRBV13 to TRBJ1-2; 10 bases align to TRBD1. The CDR3 has 15 amino acids. With V trimmed by 3 bases and J by 4 bases, 5 bases remained unmatched. CDR1 and CDR2 from the germline V gene are PRHDT and FYEKMQ (reference sequence). CDR3 DNA sequence: TGTGCCAGCAGCTTCGACAGGGGGCGCGGCTATGGCTACACCTTC. Residues: CASSFDRGRGYGYTF.

CDR3 in amino acids: CSVEVRDSAYEQYF. The CDR3 nucleotides are TGCAGCGTTGAAGTGAGGGACAGCGCCTACGAGCAGTACTTC. The chain links TRBV29-1 to TRBJ2-7; 7 positions agree with TRBD1. The V segment lost 1 base and the J segment 2 bases; nucleotides outside the gene matches: 5. The CDR3 covers 14 residues. Germline CDR1 and CDR2: SQVTM and ANQGSEA.